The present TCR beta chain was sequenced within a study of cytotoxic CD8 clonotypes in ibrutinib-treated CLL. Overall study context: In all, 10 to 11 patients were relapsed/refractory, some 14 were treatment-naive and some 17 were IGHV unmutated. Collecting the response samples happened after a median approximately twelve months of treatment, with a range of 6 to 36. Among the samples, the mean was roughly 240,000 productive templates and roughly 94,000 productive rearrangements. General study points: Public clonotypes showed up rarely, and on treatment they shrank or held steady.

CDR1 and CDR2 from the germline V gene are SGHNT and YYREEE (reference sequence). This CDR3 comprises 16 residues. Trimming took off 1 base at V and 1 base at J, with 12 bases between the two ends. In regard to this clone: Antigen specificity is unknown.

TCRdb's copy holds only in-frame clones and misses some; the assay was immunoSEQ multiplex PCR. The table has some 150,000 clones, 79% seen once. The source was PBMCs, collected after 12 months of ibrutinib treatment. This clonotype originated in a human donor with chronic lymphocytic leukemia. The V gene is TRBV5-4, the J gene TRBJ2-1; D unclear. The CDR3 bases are TGTGCCAGCAGCTTGATGACGGGCAGATCCTACAATGAGCAGTTCTTC. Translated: CASSLMTGRSYNEQFF.